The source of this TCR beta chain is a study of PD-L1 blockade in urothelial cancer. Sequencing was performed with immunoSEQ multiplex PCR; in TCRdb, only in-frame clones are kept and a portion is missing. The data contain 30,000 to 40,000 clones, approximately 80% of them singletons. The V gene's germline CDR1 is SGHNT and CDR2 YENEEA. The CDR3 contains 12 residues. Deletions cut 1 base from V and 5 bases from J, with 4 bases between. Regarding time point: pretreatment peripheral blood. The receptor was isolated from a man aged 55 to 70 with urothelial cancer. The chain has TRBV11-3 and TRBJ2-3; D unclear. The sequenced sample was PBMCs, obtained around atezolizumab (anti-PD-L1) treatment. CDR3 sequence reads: CASSLGEDTQYF. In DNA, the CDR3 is TGTGCCAGCAGCTTAGGCGAAGATACGCAGTATTTT. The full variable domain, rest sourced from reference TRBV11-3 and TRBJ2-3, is EAGVVQSPRYKIIEKKQPVAFWCNPISGHNTLYWYLQNLGQGPELLIRYENEEAVDDSQLPKDRFSAERLKGVDSTLKIQPAELGDSAVYLCASSLGEDTQYFGPGTRLTVL.